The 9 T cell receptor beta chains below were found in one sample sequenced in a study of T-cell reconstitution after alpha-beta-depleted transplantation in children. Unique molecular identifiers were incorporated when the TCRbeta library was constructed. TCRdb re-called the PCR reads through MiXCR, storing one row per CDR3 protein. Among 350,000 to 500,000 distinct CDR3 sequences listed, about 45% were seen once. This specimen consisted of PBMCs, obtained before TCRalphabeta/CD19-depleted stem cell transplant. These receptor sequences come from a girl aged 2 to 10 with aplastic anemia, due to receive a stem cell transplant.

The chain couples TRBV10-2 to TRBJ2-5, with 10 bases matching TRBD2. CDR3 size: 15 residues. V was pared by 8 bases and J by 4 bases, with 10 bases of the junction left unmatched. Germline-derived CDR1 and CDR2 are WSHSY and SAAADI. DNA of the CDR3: TGCGCCAGCCGGGGTCTAGCGGGAGAAGGAGAGACCCAGTACTTC. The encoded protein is CASRGLAGEGETQYF.

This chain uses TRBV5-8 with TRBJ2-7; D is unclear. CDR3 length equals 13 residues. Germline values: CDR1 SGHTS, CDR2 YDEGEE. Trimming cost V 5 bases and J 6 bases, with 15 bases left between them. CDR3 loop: CASSFPESPEQYF. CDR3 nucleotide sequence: TGTGCCAGCAGTTTTCCTGAGAGCCCCGAGCAGTACTTC.

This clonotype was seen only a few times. CDR3 in amino acids: CASSVDRAPYEQYF. DNA of the CDR3: TGTGCCAGCAGTGTGGACAGGGCTCCCTACGAGCAGTACTTC. The rearrangement joins TRBV25-1 to TRBJ2-7; 8 bases are a match to TRBD1. The CDR3 loop spans 14 amino acids. Looked up from germline, CDR1 is MGHDK and CDR2 is SYGVNS. The J segment lost 2 bases and the V segment lost 4 bases, leaving 4 bases of the junction unmatched.

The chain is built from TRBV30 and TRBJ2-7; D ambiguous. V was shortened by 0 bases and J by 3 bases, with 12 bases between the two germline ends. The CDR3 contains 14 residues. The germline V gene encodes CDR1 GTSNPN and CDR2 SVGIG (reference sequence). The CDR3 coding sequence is TGTGCCTGGAGTGTAAGTGAGACGAGCTACGAGCAGTACTTC. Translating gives CAWSVSETSYEQYF.

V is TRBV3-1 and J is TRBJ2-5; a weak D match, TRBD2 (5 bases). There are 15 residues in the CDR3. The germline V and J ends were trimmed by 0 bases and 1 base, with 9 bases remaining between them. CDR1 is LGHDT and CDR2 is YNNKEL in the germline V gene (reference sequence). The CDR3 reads CASSQDTTTQETQYF. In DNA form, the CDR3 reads TGTGCCAGCAGCCAAGATACGACTACCCAAGAGACCCAGTACTTC.

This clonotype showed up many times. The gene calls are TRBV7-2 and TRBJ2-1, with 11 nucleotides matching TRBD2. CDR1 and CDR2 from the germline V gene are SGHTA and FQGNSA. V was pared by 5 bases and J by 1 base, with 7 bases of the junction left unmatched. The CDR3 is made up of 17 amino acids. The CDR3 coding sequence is TGTGCCAGCAGCACCCGACTAGCGGGACCTTCCTACAATGAGCAGTTCTTC. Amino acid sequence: CASSTRLAGPSYNEQFF.

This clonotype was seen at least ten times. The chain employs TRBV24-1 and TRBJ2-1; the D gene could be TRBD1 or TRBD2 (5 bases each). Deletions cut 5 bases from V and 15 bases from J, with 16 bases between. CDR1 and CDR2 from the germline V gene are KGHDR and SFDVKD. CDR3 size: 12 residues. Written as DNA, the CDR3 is TGTGCCACCAGTGGGACCGGGACGAGGCGGTTCTTC. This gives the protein CATSGTGTRRFF.

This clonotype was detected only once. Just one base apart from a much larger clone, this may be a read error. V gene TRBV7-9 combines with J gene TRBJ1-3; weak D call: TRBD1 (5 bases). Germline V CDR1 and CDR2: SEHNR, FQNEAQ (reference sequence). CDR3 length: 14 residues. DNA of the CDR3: TGTGCCGGCAGCTCCTGGGACCTCGGAAACACCATATATTTT. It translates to CAGSSWDLGNTIYF.

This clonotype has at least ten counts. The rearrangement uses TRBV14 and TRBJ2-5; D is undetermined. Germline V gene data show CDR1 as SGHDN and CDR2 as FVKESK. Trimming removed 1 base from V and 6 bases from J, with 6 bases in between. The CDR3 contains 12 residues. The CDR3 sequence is CASSQGKQTQYF. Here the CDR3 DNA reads TGTGCCAGCAGCCAAGGCAAACAGACCCAGTACTTC.